This T cell receptor (beta chain) stems from a study of blood T cell repertoires in COVID-19. Whole-study context: Sample material is recorded as cDNA or gDNA derived from T cells, B-cell-depleted T cells, or PBMCs.

As handled by the study authors: Amplification from reference gene primers served as the basis for estimated nucleated cell counts. Some clones are missing from TCRdb's copy, which holds only in-frame ones; the method was immunoSEQ multiplex PCR. The DNA was the basis for D and trimming; V, J and clone size are from that table. The profile covers under 300,000 clones, with about 86% appearing a single time and around 3.3% taken by the ten largest. The germline CDR1 and CDR2 sequences are LNHNV and YYDKDF (reference sequence). The CDR3 is made up of 14 amino acids. V lost 0 bases and J lost 5, with 10 bases in between. Living in 25 or so US areas, the participants were between about 18 and 100 years of age. Grouping used clinical history reported by participants in a survey and questionnaire.

What was sequenced was PBMCs or T cells enriched from blood (not recorded which). The sequence came from a woman in her thirties or forties with acute COVID-19. V is TRBV15 and J is TRBJ1-2, with D possibly being TRBD1 (6 bases). In DNA, the CDR3 is TGTGCCACCAGCAGAGATCGCCAGGGGTATGGCTACACCTTC. Its protein is CATSRDRQGYGYTF.